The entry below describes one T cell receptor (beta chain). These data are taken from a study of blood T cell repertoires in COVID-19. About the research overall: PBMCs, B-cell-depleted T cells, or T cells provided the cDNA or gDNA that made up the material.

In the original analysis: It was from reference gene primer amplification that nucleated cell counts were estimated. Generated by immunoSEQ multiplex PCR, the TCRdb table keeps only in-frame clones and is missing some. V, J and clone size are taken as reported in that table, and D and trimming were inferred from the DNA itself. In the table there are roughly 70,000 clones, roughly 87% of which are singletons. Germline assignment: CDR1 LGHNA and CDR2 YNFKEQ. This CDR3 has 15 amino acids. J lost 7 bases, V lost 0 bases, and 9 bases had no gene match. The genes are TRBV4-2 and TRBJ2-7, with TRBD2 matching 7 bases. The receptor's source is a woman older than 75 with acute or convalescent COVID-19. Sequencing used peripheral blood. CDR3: CASSQEGTTAWEQYF. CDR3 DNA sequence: TGTGCCAGCAGCCAAGAAGGGACTACTGCCTGGGAGCAGTACTTC.